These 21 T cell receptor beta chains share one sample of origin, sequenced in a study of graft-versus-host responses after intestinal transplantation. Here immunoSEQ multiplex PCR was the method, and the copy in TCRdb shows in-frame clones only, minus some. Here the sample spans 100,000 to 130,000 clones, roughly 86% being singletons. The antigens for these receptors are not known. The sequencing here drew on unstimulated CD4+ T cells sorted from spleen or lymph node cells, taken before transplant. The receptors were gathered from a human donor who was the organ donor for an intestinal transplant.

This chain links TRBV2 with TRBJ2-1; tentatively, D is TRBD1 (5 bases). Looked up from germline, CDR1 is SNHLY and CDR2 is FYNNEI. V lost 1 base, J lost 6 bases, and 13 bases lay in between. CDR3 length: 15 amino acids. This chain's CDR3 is CASSEDVSRANEQFF. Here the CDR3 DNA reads TGTGCCAGCAGTGAAGATGTTTCCAGGGCCAATGAGCAGTTCTTC.

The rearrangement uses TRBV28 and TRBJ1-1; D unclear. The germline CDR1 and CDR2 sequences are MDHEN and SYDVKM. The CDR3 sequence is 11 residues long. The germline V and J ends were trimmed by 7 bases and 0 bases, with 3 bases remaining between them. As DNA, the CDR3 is TGTGCCAGCATACTGAACACTGAAGCTTTCTTT. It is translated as CASILNTEAFF.

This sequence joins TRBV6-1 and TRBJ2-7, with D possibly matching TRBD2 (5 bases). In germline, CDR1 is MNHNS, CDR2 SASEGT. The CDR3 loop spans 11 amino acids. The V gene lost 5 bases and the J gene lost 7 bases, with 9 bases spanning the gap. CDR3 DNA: TGTGCCAGCAGTTACGAGGGAGAGCAGTACTTC. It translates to CASSYEGEQYF.

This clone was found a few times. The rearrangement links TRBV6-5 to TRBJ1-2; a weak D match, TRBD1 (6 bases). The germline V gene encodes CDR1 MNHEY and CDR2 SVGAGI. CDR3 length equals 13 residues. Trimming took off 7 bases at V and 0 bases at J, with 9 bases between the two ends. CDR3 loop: CASTGAPNYGYTF. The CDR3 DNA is TGTGCCAGCACAGGGGCTCCTAACTATGGCTACACCTTC.

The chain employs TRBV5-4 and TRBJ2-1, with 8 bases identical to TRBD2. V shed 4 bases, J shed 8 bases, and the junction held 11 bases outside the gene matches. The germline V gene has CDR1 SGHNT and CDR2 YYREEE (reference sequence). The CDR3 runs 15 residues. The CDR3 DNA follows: TGTGCCAGCAGCCCGGGCCTAGCGGGCGGGCATGAGCAGTTCTTC. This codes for CASSPGLAGGHEQFF.

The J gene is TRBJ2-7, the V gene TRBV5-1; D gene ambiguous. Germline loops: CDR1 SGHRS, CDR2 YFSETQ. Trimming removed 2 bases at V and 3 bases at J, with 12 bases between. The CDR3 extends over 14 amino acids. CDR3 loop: CASSLGPSGYEQYF. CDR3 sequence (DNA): TGCGCCAGCAGCTTAGGACCCTCGGGCTACGAGCAGTACTTC.

CDR3 DNA: TGTGCCAGCAGAAGATACGACCAGTCTGACACTGAAGCTTTCTTT. Translation gives CASRRYDQSDTEAFF. The chain recombines TRBV6-5 with TRBJ1-1; no reliable D call. V lost 6 bases and J 3 bases, leaving 17 bases between the germline ends. The CDR3 totals 15 residues. CDR1 MNHEY and CDR2 SVGAGI come from the germline V gene.

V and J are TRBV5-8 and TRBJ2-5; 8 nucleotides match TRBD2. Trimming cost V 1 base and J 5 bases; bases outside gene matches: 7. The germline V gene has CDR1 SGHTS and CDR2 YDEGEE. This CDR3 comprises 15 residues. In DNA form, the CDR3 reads TGTGCCAGCAGCTTGAACGGGAGGGCCCTCGAGACCCAGTACTTC. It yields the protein CASSLNGRALETQYF.

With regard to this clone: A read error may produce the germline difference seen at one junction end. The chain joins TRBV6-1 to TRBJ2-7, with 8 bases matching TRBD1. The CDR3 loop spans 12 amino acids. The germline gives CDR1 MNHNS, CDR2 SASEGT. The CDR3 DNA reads TGTGCCAGCAGTAAAGCCGGGACAGGACACCACTTC. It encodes CASSKAGTGHHF.

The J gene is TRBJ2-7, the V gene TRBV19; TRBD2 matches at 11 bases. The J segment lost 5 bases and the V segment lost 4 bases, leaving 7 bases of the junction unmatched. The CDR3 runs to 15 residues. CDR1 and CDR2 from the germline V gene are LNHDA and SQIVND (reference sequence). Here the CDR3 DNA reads TGTGCCAGTAGTACGCGACTAGCGGGAAACCACGAGCAGTACTTC. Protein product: CASSTRLAGNHEQYF.

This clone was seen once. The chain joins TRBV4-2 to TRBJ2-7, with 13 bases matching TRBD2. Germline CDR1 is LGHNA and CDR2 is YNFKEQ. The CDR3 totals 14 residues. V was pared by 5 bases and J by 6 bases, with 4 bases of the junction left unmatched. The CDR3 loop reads CASSAGLAGVEQYF. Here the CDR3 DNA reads TGTGCCAGCAGCGCCGGACTAGCGGGGGTCGAGCAGTACTTC.

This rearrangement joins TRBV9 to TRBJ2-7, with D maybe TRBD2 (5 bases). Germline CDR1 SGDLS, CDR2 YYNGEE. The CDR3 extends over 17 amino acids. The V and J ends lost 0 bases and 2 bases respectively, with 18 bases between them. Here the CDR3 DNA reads TGTGCCAGCAGCGTAGAGGGCCGATTCAGCGGCACCTACGAGCAGTACTTC. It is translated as CASSVEGRFSGTYEQYF.

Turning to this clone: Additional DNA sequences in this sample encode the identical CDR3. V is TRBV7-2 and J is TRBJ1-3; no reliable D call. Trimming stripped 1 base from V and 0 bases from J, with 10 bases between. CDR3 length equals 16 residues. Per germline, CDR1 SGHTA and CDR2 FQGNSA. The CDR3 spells CASSLGGQSSGNTIYF. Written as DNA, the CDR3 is TGTGCCAGCAGCTTAGGGGGTCAGAGCTCTGGAAACACCATATATTTT. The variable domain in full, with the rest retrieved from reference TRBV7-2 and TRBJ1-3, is GAGVSQSPSNKVTEKGKDVELRCDPISGHTALYWYRQSLGQGLEFLIYFQGNSAPDKSGLPSDRFSAERTGGSVSTLTIQRTQQEDSAVYLCASSLGGQSSGNTIYFGEGSWLTVV.

The CDR3 coding sequence is TGTGCCAGCCTCCTCTCCAGGGGGCTGGCCGGGGAGCTGTTTTTT. Amino acid sequence: CASLLSRGLAGELFF. The rearrangement uses TRBV28 and TRBJ2-2; TRBD1 aligns across 8 bases. V trimming: 8 bases; J trimming: 6 bases; junction bases outside the gene matches: 11. From germline, CDR1 is MDHEN and CDR2 SYDVKM. This CDR3 is 15 amino acids long.

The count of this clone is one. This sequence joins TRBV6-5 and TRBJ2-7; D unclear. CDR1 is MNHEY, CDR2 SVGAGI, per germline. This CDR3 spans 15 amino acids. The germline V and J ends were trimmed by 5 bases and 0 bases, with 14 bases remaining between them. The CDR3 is CASSTRVGPSYEQYF. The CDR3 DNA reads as TGTGCCAGCAGTACTCGGGTTGGCCCCTCCTACGAGCAGTACTTC.

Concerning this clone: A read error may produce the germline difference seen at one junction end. For the CDR3, the DNA is TGTGCCAGCAGTGAAGCCGAGAATGGGCAGTTCTTC. This sequence encodes CASSEAENGQFF. V usage is TRBV2 and J usage is TRBJ2-1; D gene unclear. The CDR3 loop spans 12 amino acids. In germline, CDR1 is SNHLY, CDR2 FYNNEI.

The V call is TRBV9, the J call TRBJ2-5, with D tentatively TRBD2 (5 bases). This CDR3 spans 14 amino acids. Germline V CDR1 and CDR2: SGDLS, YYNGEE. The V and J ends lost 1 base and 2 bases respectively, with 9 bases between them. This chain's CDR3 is CASSVSPGQETQYF. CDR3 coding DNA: TGTGCCAGCAGCGTATCACCGGGACAAGAGACCCAGTACTTC. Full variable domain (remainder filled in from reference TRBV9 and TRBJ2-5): DSGVTQTPKHLITATGQRVTLRCSPRSGDLSVYWYQQSLDQGLQFLIQYYNGEERAKGNILERFSAQQFPDLHSELNLSSLELGDSALYFCASSVSPGQETQYFGPGTRLLVL.

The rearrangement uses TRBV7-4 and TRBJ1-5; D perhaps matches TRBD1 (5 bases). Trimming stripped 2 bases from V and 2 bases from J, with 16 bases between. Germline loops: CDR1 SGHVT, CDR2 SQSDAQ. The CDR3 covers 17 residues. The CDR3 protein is CASSLSPRGGGNQPQHF. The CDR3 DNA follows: TGTGCCAGCAGCTTATCCCCCCGCGGGGGGGGCAATCAGCCCCAGCATTTT.

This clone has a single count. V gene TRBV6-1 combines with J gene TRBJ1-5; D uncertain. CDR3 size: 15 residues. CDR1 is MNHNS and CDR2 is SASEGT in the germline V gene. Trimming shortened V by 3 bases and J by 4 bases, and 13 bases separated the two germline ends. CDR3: CASSDPPRGNQPQHF. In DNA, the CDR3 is TGTGCCAGCAGTGATCCACCGCGGGGAAATCAGCCCCAGCATTTT.

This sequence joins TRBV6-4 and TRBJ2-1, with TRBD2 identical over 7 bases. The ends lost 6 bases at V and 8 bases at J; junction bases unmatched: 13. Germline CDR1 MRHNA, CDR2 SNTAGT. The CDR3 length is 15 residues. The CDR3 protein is CASRMWGGLVDEQFF. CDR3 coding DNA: TGTGCCAGCAGGATGTGGGGGGGTCTCGTCGATGAGCAGTTCTTC.

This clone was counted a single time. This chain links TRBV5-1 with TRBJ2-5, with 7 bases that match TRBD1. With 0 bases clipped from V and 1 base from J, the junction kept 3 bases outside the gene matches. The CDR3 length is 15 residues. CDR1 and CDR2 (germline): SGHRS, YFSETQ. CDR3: CASSLGQGVQETQYF. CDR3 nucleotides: TGCGCCAGCAGCTTGGGGCAGGGGGTCCAAGAGACCCAGTACTTC.